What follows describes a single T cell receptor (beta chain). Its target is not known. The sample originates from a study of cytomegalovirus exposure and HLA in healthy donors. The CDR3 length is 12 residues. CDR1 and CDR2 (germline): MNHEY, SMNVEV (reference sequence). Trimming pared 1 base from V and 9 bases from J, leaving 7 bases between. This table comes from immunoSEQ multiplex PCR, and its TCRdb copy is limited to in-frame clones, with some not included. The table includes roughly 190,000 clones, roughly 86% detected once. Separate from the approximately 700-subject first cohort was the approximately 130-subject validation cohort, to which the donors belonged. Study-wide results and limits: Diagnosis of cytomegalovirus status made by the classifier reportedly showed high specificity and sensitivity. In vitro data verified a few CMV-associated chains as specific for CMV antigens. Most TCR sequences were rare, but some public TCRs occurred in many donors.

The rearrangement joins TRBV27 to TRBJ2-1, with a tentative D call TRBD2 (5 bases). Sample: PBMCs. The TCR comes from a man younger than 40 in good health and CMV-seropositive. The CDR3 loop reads CASSLLGSEQFF. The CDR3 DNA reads TGTGCCAGCAGTTTATTAGGGAGTGAGCAGTTCTTC.